The entry below gives a single T cell receptor beta chain sequence along with its context. The antigen remains unidentified. PCR employed 60 Vbeta and 13 Jbeta primers. Profiling relied on immunoSEQ multiplex PCR, and the TCRdb table lists in-frame clones only, not all of them. The sample carries roughly 84,000 clones, 65% to 80% recorded once. In germline, CDR1 is GTSNPN, CDR2 SVGIG (reference sequence). The CDR3 covers 16 residues. Between the trimmed V and J ends, which lost 0 bases and 0 bases, there was a span of 14 bases. This sample is drawn from a study of cytomegalovirus exposure and HLA in healthy donors. The overall study: As an earlier analysis found, roughly 170 million T cells yielded some 120 million unique TCR beta sequences. Study-level points and caveats: When analyzed later, the rates of TCR association showed variation by HLA locus, with DRB1 the most and HLA-C the fewest. The analysis excluded some indistinguishable V segments, including TRBV6-2 and TRBV6-3.

The chain combines TRBV30 with TRBJ1-1; D unclear. This sequence was found in a human donor in good health. The sequencing sample was made of PBMCs. CDR3 DNA: TGTGCCTGGAGTGTGGATCGCCCACGGGTGAACACTGAAGCTTTCTTT. Its translation: CAWSVDRPRVNTEAFF. The variable domain in full, completed from reference TRBV30 and TRBJ1-1, reads SQTIHQWPATLVQPVGSPLSLECTVEGTSNPNLYWYRQAAGRGLQLLFYSVGIGQISSEVPQNLSASRPQDRQFILSSKKLLLSDSGFYLCAWSVDRPRVNTEAFFGQGTRLTVV.